A single T cell receptor beta chain is shown here with its context. Trimming at V came to 4 bases and at J to 3 bases, leaving 2 bases not matched to a gene. The CDR3 totals 13 residues. In germline, CDR1 is SGHRS, CDR2 YFSETQ. This specimen comes from a study of cytomegalovirus exposure and HLA in healthy donors. The PCR used 60 Vbeta and 13 Jbeta primers. The assay was immunoSEQ multiplex PCR, and TCRdb's table has in-frame clones only and misses some. The table includes around 63,000 clones, roughly 80% detected once. The receptor was derived from a woman aged 25 to 39 in good health and CMV-seronegative. The rearrangement joins TRBV5-1 to TRBJ1-2, with 8 bases that match TRBD1. The source material was PBMCs. The CDR3 is CASSVDRDYGYTF. DNA for the CDR3: TGCGCCAGCAGCGTGGACAGGGACTATGGCTACACCTTC.